This T cell receptor beta chain was captured in a study of OX40 agonist ivuxolimab in advanced cancers. Repertoires were generated with immunoSEQ multiplex PCR, while TCRdb's copy carries only in-frame clones and drops some. The sample has over 55,000 clones, 75% to 90% seen once. Trimming took 5 bases from V and 6 from J; bases not matched to a gene: 10. This CDR3 is built from 14 residues. Per the germline V gene, CDR1 is SQVTM and CDR2 is ANQGSEA. Sample: CD4+ or CD8+ T cells sorted from blood, taken in a trial of the OX40 agonist ivuxolimab. The chain carries TRBV29-1 and TRBJ2-3, with TRBD2 matching 8 bases. The sequence was collected from an adult with an advanced solid tumor such as melanoma, head and neck, liver or kidney cancer. The CDR3 nucleotides read TGCAGCGTTAGGGGAGCGGGGGATGGGGATACGCAGTATTTT. Encoded protein: CSVRGAGDGDTQYF.